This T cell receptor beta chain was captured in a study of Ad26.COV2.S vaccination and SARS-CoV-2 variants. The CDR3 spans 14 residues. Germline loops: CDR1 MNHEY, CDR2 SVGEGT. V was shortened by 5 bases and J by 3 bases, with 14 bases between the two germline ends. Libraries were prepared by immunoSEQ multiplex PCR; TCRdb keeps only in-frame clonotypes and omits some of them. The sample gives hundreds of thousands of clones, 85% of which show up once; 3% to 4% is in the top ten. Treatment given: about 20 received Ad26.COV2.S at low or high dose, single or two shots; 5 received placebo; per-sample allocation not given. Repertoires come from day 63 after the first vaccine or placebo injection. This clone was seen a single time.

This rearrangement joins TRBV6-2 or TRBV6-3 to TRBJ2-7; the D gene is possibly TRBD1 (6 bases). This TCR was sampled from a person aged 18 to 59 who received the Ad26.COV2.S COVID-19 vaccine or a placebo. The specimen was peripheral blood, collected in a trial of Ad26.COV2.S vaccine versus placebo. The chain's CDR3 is CASSAQGTVYEQYF. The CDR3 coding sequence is TGTGCCAGCAGTGCGCAGGGGACGGTCTACGAGCAGTACTTC.